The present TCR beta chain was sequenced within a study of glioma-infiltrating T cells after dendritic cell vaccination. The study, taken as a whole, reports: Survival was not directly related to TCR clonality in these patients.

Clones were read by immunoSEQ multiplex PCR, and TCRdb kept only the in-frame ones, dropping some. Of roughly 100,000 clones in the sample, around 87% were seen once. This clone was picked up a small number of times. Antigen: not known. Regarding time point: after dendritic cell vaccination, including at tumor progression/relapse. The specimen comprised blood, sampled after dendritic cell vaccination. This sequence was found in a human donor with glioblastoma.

CDR3 DNA sequence: TGTGCCAGCAGCCTGGGACAGGACCCGTTACCAAATCAGCCCCAGCATTTT. This gives the protein CASSLGQDPLPNQPQHF. The chain uses TRBV5-6 and TRBJ1-5, with TRBD1 identical over 8 bases. Germline V gene lookup returns CDR1 SGHDT and CDR2 YYEEEE. The CDR3 runs 17 residues. V dropped 4 bases and J dropped 4; count of bases not matched to a gene: 13.